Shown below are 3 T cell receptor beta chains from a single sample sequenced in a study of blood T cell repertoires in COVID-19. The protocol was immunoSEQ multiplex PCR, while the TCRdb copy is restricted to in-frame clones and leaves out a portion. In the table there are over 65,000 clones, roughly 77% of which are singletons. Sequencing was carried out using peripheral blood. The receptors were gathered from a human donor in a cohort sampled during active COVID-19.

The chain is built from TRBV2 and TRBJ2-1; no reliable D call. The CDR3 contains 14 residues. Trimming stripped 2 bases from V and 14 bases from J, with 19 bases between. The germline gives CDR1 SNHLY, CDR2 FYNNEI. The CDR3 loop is CASSEPGSSSAEFF. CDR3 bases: TGTGCCAGCAGTGAACCCGGGTCCTCCTCTGCGGAGTTCTTC.

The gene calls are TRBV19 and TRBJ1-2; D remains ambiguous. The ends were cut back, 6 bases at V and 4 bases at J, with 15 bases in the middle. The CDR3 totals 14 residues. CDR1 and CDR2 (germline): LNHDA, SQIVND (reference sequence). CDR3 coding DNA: TGTGCCAGTAGCCTCGGGAGGGCCTCCTATGGCTACACCTTC. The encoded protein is CASSLGRASYGYTF.

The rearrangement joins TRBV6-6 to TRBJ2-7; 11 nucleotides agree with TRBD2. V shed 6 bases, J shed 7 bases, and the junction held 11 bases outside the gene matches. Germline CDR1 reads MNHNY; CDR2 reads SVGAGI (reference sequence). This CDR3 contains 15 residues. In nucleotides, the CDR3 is TGTGCCAGCAGCTCCTTAGCGGGAGGGTCTGGAGAGCAGTACTTC. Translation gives CASSSLAGGSGEQYF.